This T cell receptor (beta chain) was obtained from a study of post-analysis software for immune sequencing data. Study-wide background: Recorded disease courses covered relapsing-remitting, secondary progressive and progressive-relapsing multiple sclerosis. Some patients had no subtype annotation.

With respect to this clonotype: The antigen is not known.

Study-wide points: Diversity measured as normalized Chao1 was significantly lower in multiple sclerosis patients than in controls. Under the F measure, samples that were prepared in one batch clustered strongly together.

Unique molecular identifiers featured in each of the TCR beta cDNA libraries. With roughly 1 to 11 million T cells as the source, hundreds of thousands of cDNA molecules resulted. TCRdb independently ran MiXCR on the PCR reads; one entry per CDR3 protein. The sample records about 540,000 distinct CDR3 sequences, around 36% being singletons. The sequenced material came from blood. This receptor was obtained from a girl younger than 18 with multiple sclerosis.

CDR3 loop: CASSPPTSNEQFF. CDR3 bases: TGTGCCAGCAGCCCTCCGACCAGCAATGAGCAGTTCTTC. The V call is TRBV7-9, the J call TRBJ2-1; D call uncertain. The CDR3 runs to 13 residues. V was cut by 5 bases and J by 6 bases, with 11 bases left in between. The V gene's germline CDR1 is SEHNR and CDR2 FQNEAQ (reference sequence).